Each of the 30 T cell receptor beta chains below was sequenced from the same sample in a study of beta chain features in type 1 diabetes. These TCRs' antigens remain unknown. Broader study findings: Patients with Type 1 diabetes showed moderately but significantly shorter TCRB CDR3s in all four CD4+ subsets.

Expressed TCRB transcripts were sequenced after all isolated RNA was converted to cDNA. Libraries were prepared by immunoSEQ multiplex PCR; TCRdb keeps only in-frame clonotypes and omits some of them. The repertoire holds about 230,000 clones, around 15% seen once, with approximately 0.081% in the top ten. Sequencing was performed on naive CD4+ T cells from blood. The receptors here all came from a young man with type 1 diabetes.

This clone occurred a few times. CDR3 sequence: CASSLNPAGETQYF. The CDR3 DNA reads as TGTGCCAGCAGCTTAAATCCAGCGGGGGAAACGCAGTATTTT. V is TRBV7-3 and J is TRBJ2-3; TRBD2 aligns across 8 bases. V was clipped by 1 base and J by 9 bases; unmatched bases: 6. Germline V CDR1 and CDR2: SGHTA, FQGTGA. The length of the CDR3 is 14 residues. Filled out from reference TRBV7-3 and TRBJ2-3, the complete variable domain reads GAGVSQTPSNKVTEKGKYVELRCDPISGHTALYWYRQSLGQGPEFLIYFQGTGAADDSGLPNDRFFAVRPEGSVSTLKIQRTERGDSAVYLCASSLNPAGETQYFGPGTRLTVL.

The chain links TRBV7-9 to TRBJ2-7; 12 nucleotides agree with TRBD2. This CDR3 is 17 amino acids long. Germline V gives CDR1 SEHNR, CDR2 FQNEAQ (reference sequence). V dropped 2 bases and J dropped 1; count of bases not matched to a gene: 6. The CDR3 DNA reads TGTGCCAGCAGCTTACCTGGACTAGCGGGAAGATCCTACGAGCAGTACTTC. Translation gives CASSLPGLAGRSYEQYF.

The chain employs TRBV7-2 and TRBJ1-1; D is unclear. The CDR3 loop spans 14 amino acids. Per the germline V gene, CDR1 is SGHTA and CDR2 is FQGNSA. V was pared by 5 bases and J by 3 bases, with 13 bases between. CDR3 in amino acids: CASSRQEADTEAFF. The DNA for the CDR3 is TGTGCCAGCAGCCGCCAGGAGGCGGACACTGAAGCTTTCTTT.

The chain is built from TRBV29-1 and TRBJ2-1; D is ambiguous. Trimming took off 8 bases at V and 9 bases at J, with 14 bases between the two ends. The CDR3 covers 11 residues. The germline V gene encodes CDR1 SQVTM and CDR2 ANQGSEA. The CDR3 DNA is TGCAGCTCCGGATCCCGCCCTGAGCAGTTCTTC. Its translation is CSSGSRPEQFF.

V and J are TRBV7-9 and TRBJ2-5; 10 bases are a match to TRBD2. The CDR3 is made up of 13 amino acids. Germline CDR1 SEHNR, CDR2 FQNEAQ (reference sequence). J lost 6 bases, V lost 4 bases, and 2 bases had no gene match. CDR3 DNA sequence: TGTGCCAGCAGCTATAGCGGGAGGCAGACCCAGTACTTC. Translation: CASSYSGRQTQYF.

CDR3 in DNA: TGTGCCAGCAGCGCTCGCCGCGGATCTGGGGCCAACGTCCTGACTTTC. It encodes CASSARRGSGANVLTF. The V call is TRBV21-1, the J call TRBJ2-6; the table's D gene call, TRBD2, was not cross checked with the DNA. TRBV21-1 is a recognized pseudogene. The CDR3 is 16 residues long.

The J gene is TRBJ2-1, the V gene TRBV2; 12 nucleotides agree with TRBD2. J was trimmed by 2 bases and V by 6 bases; bases with no gene match: 5. The CDR3 has 16 amino acids. Germline values: CDR1 SNHLY, CDR2 FYNNEI. The CDR3 here is CASRVTSGSTYNEQFF. CDR3 in DNA: TGTGCCAGCAGGGTGACTAGCGGGAGTACCTACAATGAGCAGTTCTTC.

The CDR3 DNA sequence: TGTGCCTGGGGTGGAGCGAACACCGGGGAGCTGTTTTTT. It encodes CAWGGANTGELFF. J is TRBJ2-2 and V is TRBV30, with no clear D. V lost 5 bases, J lost 0 bases, and 7 bases lay in between. Germline lookup yields CDR1 GTSNPN and CDR2 SVGIG (reference sequence). The CDR3 loop spans 13 amino acids.

The J gene is TRBJ2-2, the V gene TRBV29-1, with D tentatively TRBD1 or TRBD2 (5 bases each). Germline loops: CDR1 SQVTM, CDR2 ANQGSEA. The V end was cut by 5 bases, the J end by 2 bases, with 12 bases between. CDR3 length equals 14 residues. In DNA form, the CDR3 reads TGCAGCGTTCGAGGGACCGATAACACCGGGGAGCTGTTTTTT. As protein: CSVRGTDNTGELFF.

There are a few counts of this clone. The chain couples TRBV30 to TRBJ1-5; a weak D match, TRBD1 (5 bases). CDR1 GTSNPN and CDR2 SVGIG come from the germline V gene (reference sequence). The CDR3 sequence is 13 residues long. Trimming took off 0 bases at V and 6 bases at J, with 9 bases between the two ends. In nucleotides, the CDR3 is TGTGCCTGGAGTGTACAGGTGGGTCAGCCCCAGCATTTT. Translated, it gives CAWSVQVGQPQHF.

The chain is built from TRBV20-1 and TRBJ1-2, with D uncertain. The length of the CDR3 is 11 residues. Per germline, CDR1 DFQATT and CDR2 SNEGSKA (reference sequence). The germline V and J ends were trimmed by 2 bases and 4 bases, with 5 bases remaining between them. The CDR3 sequence: CSARPVYGYTF. The CDR3 nucleotides are TGCAGTGCTAGACCGGTCTATGGCTACACCTTC.

Only a few counts were recorded for this clone. The CDR3 sequence is CASSISTGTGDGYTF. In DNA form, the CDR3 reads TGTGCCAGCAGCATCTCAACCGGGACAGGGGACGGCTACACCTTC. The J gene is TRBJ1-2, the V gene TRBV9, with 10 bases matching TRBD1. Losses at the gene ends were 4 bases for V and 8 bases for J; bases not matched to a gene: 11. The CDR3 has 15 amino acids. Germline loops: CDR1 SGDLS, CDR2 YYNGEE.

This clone was counted between two and nine times. This chain joins TRBV21-1 and TRBJ2-7; the table's D gene call, TRBD1, was not cross checked with the DNA. TRBV21-1 is classified as a pseudogene. The CDR3 covers 16 residues. The CDR3 DNA follows: TGTGCCAGCAGCCCCCCCGGGGGACAGGGAGGGAACGAGCAGTACTTC. Translating gives CASSPPGGQGGNEQYF.

This clone was detected a few times. The chain couples TRBV4-2 to TRBJ2-3; 7 nucleotides agree with TRBD2. The CDR3 contains 17 residues. V lost 0 bases to trimming and J lost 1 base; unmatched junction nucleotides: 7. Germline values: CDR1 LGHNA, CDR2 YNFKEQ. The CDR3 nucleotides read TGTGCCAGCAGCCAAGATCCATCTAGCGGCGGCACAGATACGCAGTATTTT. This codes for CASSQDPSSGGTDTQYF.

This clone was picked up a small number of times. The genes are TRBV10-3 and TRBJ2-3, with D tentatively TRBD2 (6 bases). Germline V gives CDR1 ENHRY, CDR2 SYGVKD. Trimming left V 4 bases short and J 0 bases short, with 11 bases between. The CDR3 is 15 residues long. In nucleotides, the CDR3 is TGTGCCATCAGTGGGCTAGCGACTAGCACAGATACGCAGTATTTT. Protein: CAISGLATSTDTQYF.

The rearrangement uses TRBV29-1 and TRBJ1-1; tentative D call: TRBD1 (5 bases). The CDR3 is 12 residues long. Germline CDR1 reads SQVTM; CDR2 reads ANQGSEA. V gave up 6 bases and J gave up 4 bases, with 12 bases separating them. DNA of the CDR3: TGCAGCGTGTCCTCAGGGAGCACTGAAGCTTTCTTT. Residues: CSVSSGSTEAFF.

The gene calls are TRBV28 and TRBJ1-2; D gene unclear. V dropped 2 bases and J dropped 4 bases, with 5 bases sitting between them. CDR3 length equals 12 residues. Germline CDR1 MDHEN, CDR2 SYDVKM. The CDR3 DNA reads as TGTGCCAGCAGTTTAAAGGGCTATGGCTACACCTTC. Protein sequence: CASSLKGYGYTF.

This clone has more than one count but fewer than ten. The genes are TRBV2 and TRBJ2-5; tentatively, D is TRBD1 (5 bases). V lost 0 bases, J lost 2 bases, and 7 bases lay in between. The CDR3 loop spans 14 amino acids. The germline CDR1 and CDR2 sequences are SNHLY and FYNNEI. The DNA for the CDR3 is TGTGCCAGCAGTGAAGCCACAGGTCAAGAGACCCAGTACTTC. It yields the protein CASSEATGQETQYF.

To note about this clone: Germline is not matched at one junction end, which may reflect a read error. The gene calls are TRBV7-7 and TRBJ2-5; TRBD1 agrees at 11 bases. Per the germline V gene, CDR1 is SSHAT and CDR2 is FNYEAQ (reference sequence). The CDR3 contains 14 residues. The CDR3 reads CASSRGQGEETQYF. The CDR3 DNA sequence: TGTGCTAGCAGCAGGGGACAGGGGGAAGAGACCCAGTACTTC.

V and J are TRBV29-1 and TRBJ2-3; tentatively, D is TRBD2 (5 bases). Trimming took off 8 bases at V and 6 bases at J, with 18 bases between the two ends. From germline, CDR1 is SQVTM and CDR2 ANQGSEA. The CDR3 sequence is 13 residues long. The DNA of the CDR3 is TGCAGCTCACTGAGGAGGAGAACTGATACGCAGTATTTT. Encoded protein: CSSLRRRTDTQYF.

This clone was picked up one time. V and J are TRBV7-7 and TRBJ2-7; D is ambiguous. CDR1 and CDR2 from the germline V gene are SSHAT and FNYEAQ (reference sequence). The CDR3 runs 13 residues. V was clipped by 7 bases and J by 4 bases, with 14 bases between them. In DNA form, the CDR3 reads TGTGCCAGCACTCCACGGGCGAAGTACGAGCAGTACTTC. Amino acids: CASTPRAKYEQYF.

V gene TRBV2 combines with J gene TRBJ2-3; unclear D gene. V was cut by 10 bases and J by 3 bases, with 11 bases left in between. Germline CDR1 is SNHLY and CDR2 is FYNNEI. This CDR3 has 12 amino acids. The CDR3 protein is CATSKSTDTQYF. CDR3 sequence (DNA): TGTGCCACCTCGAAAAGTACAGATACGCAGTATTTT.

The sample holds a few counts of this clone. This chain connects TRBV7-2 to TRBJ2-4; 8 nucleotides align to TRBD2. In germline, CDR1 is SGHTA, CDR2 FQGNSA. V trimming: 5 bases; J trimming: 8 bases; junction bases outside the gene matches: 11. The CDR3 covers 15 residues. CDR3 protein: CASSRSGTRDDIQYF. The CDR3 DNA reads as TGTGCCAGCAGCCGCTCCGGGACTAGGGATGACATTCAGTACTTC. Full variable domain (missing parts from reference TRBV7-2 and TRBJ2-4): GAGVSQSPSNKVTEKGKDVELRCDPISGHTALYWYRQSLGQGLEFLIYFQGNSAPDKSGLPSDRFSAERTGGSVSTLTIQRTQQEDSAVYLCASSRSGTRDDIQYFGAGTRLSVL.

This clone was seen a handful of times. The chain uses TRBV29-1 and TRBJ2-1; no definite D call. This CDR3 contains 13 residues. The germline gives CDR1 SQVTM, CDR2 ANQGSEA. The germline V and J ends were trimmed by 4 bases and 0 bases, with 7 bases remaining between them. DNA for the CDR3: TGCAGCGTTGCAAAACTCTCCTACAATGAGCAGTTCTTC. Its protein is CSVAKLSYNEQFF.

V is TRBV5-6 and J is TRBJ2-7; D could derive from TRBD1 or TRBD2 (5 bases each). The CDR3 covers 18 residues. Trimming stripped 4 bases from V and 5 bases from J, with 28 bases between. From germline, CDR1 is SGHDT and CDR2 YYEEEE. CDR3 protein: CASSHLQPAARGRHEQYF. For the CDR3, the DNA is TGTGCCAGCAGCCACCTGCAGCCCGCAGCGAGGGGCCGGCACGAGCAGTACTTC.

The chain carries TRBV5-1 and TRBJ2-5, with D possibly being TRBD1 or TRBD2 (5 bases each). Germline V gene data show CDR1 as SGHRS and CDR2 as YFSETQ. V lost 0 bases and J lost 2, with 11 bases in between. CDR3 size: 15 residues. For the CDR3, the DNA is TGCGCCAGCAGCTTGGCAGGGACGGAGCAAGAGACCCAGTACTTC. Translating gives CASSLAGTEQETQYF.

The CDR3, as DNA: TGTGCCAGCAGCTTGGCCGGGAGCCAGGCGCAGTATTTT. As protein: CASSLAGSQAQYF. V gene TRBV5-4 combines with J gene TRBJ2-3; tentative D call: TRBD2 (6 bases). V was clipped by 0 bases and J by 10 bases, with 12 bases between them. Germline assignment: CDR1 SGHNT and CDR2 YYREEE (reference sequence). The CDR3 totals 13 residues. The full variable domain, rest sourced from reference TRBV5-4 and TRBJ2-3, is ETGVTQSPTHLIKTRGQQVTLRCSSQSGHNTVSWYQQALGQGPQFIFQYYREEENGRGNFPPRFSGLQFPNYSSELNVNALELDDSALYLCASSLAGSQAQYFGPGTRLTVL.

V gene TRBV27 combines with J gene TRBJ2-7; D tentatively fits TRBD1 or TRBD2 (5 bases each). CDR3 length equals 15 residues. Germline CDR1 MNHEY, CDR2 SMNVEV (reference sequence). V was trimmed by 5 bases and J by 3 bases, leaving 17 bases between them. The CDR3 here is CASSRQGAHFYEQYF. Written as DNA, the CDR3 is TGTGCCAGCAGTCGTCAGGGAGCCCACTTCTACGAGCAGTACTTC.

CDR3 sequence: CASSRGGETQYF. The CDR3 nucleotides are TGTGCCAGCAGCCGAGGGGGCGAGACCCAGTACTTC. The chain is built from TRBV14 and TRBJ2-5, with 7 nucleotides matching TRBD1. Germline trimming cut 4 bases from V and 5 bases from J; bases unmatched to any gene: 1. CDR1 and CDR2 from the germline V gene are SGHDN and FVKESK. The CDR3 covers 12 residues. Full variable domain (outside the CDR3, taken from reference TRBV14 and TRBJ2-5): EAGVTQFPSHSVIEKGQTVTLRCDPISGHDNLYWYRRVMGKEIKFLLHFVKESKQDESGMPNNRFLAERTGGTYSTLKVQPAELEDSGVYFCASSRGGETQYFGPGTRLLVL.

This clone was counted a few times. The genes are TRBV9 and TRBJ2-5, with D perhaps TRBD2 (6 bases). This CDR3 has 15 amino acids. CDR1 and CDR2 (germline): SGDLS, YYNGEE. Trimming left V 0 bases short and J 5 bases short, with 14 bases between. The chain's CDR3 is CASSVGNTGAETQYF. CDR3 DNA: TGTGCCAGCAGCGTAGGAAATACGGGAGCTGAGACCCAGTACTTC.